This is a list of T cell receptor beta chains from one sample in a study of control samples from healthy donors and cancer patients. Method: immunoSEQ multiplex PCR; TCRdb's copy keeps in-frame clones and lacks some. The table lists roughly 120,000 clones, just over 90% of them singletons, with less than 9% in the top ten. Input material: blood. The receptors come from a woman in her late teens or twenties in good health. Each CDR3 is given with its conserved first and last residue. The order of the fields is CDR3 protein, CDR3 DNA, V gene, D gene, J gene, clone size. The D gene is left open where the match is weak. Size is omitted from some rows. Given values are once, few, many or a class for expanded clones.

CDR3aa: CASTRGGVGTEAFF; CDR3nt: TGTGCCAGCACCCGGGGGGGGGTGGGGACTGAAGCTTTCTTT; v_gene: TRBV2; d_gene: -; j_gene: TRBJ1-1; abundance: -
CDR3aa: CASSLSMRTGQTQETQYF; CDR3nt: TGTGCCAGCAGCTTAAGTATGCGAACGGGTCAGACCCAAGAGACCCAGTACTTC; v_gene: TRBV7-3; d_gene: -; j_gene: TRBJ2-5; abundance: -
CDR3aa: CASSHSATSGTDTQYF; CDR3nt: TGTGCCAGTAGCCACAGTGCAACTAGCGGCACAGATACGCAGTATTTT; v_gene: TRBV9; d_gene: TRBD2; j_gene: TRBJ2-3; abundance: -
CDR3aa: CASSFGTGNIYGYTF; CDR3nt: TGTGCCAGCAGTTTCGGGACAGGGAACATATATGGCTACACCTTC; v_gene: TRBV27; d_gene: TRBD1; j_gene: TRBJ1-2; abundance: -
CDR3aa: CASSTDIGRMNTEAFF; CDR3nt: TGTGCCAGTAGTACCGACATCGGGAGGATGAACACTGAAGCTTTCTTT; v_gene: TRBV19; d_gene: -; j_gene: TRBJ1-1; abundance: -
CDR3aa: CASSPGWETQYF; CDR3nt: TGTGCCAGCAGTCCCGGGTGGGAGACCCAGTACTTC; v_gene: TRBV28; d_gene: -; j_gene: TRBJ2-5; abundance: -
CDR3aa: CASSPDLLTNYGYTF; CDR3nt: TGTGCCAGCAGCCCCGACCTGTTAACTAACTATGGCTACACCTTC; v_gene: TRBV2; d_gene: -; j_gene: TRBJ1-2; abundance: -
CDR3aa: CASSSNRGPPLHF; CDR3nt: TGTGCCAGCAGCTCTAACAGGGGACCACCCCTCCACTTT; v_gene: TRBV7-2; d_gene: TRBD1; j_gene: TRBJ1-6; abundance: -
CDR3aa: CASTQPFNQPQHF; CDR3nt: TGTGCCAGCACTCAACCCTTTAATCAGCCCCAGCATTTT; v_gene: TRBV28; d_gene: -; j_gene: TRBJ1-5; abundance: -
CDR3aa: CASSLLGRQGEAFF; CDR3nt: TGTGCCAGCAGCTTACTCGGGAGGCAGGGGGAAGCTTTCTTT; v_gene: TRBV7-3; d_gene: -; j_gene: TRBJ1-1; abundance: -
CDR3aa: CASSRRTANTGELFF; CDR3nt: TGTGCCAGCAGCCGAAGGACTGCGAACACCGGGGAGCTGTTTTTT; v_gene: TRBV3-1/TRBV3-2; d_gene: -; j_gene: TRBJ2-2; abundance: -
CDR3aa: CASSLGREAFF; CDR3nt: TGTGCCAGCTCCCTAGGGAGGGAAGCTTTCTTT; v_gene: TRBV18; d_gene: -; j_gene: TRBJ1-1; abundance: -
CDR3aa: CASSTRPVGTQYF; CDR3nt: TGTGCCAGTAGTACCAGACCCGTGGGTACGCAGTATTTT; v_gene: TRBV19; d_gene: -; j_gene: TRBJ2-3; abundance: -
CDR3aa: CASSLVLAIPGGTQYF; CDR3nt: TGTGCCAGCAGCTTAGTTCTAGCCATCCCAGGGGGGACCCAGTACTTC; v_gene: TRBV7-6; d_gene: TRBD1; j_gene: TRBJ2-5; abundance: -
CDR3aa: CASSIESGYNYGYTF; CDR3nt: TGTGCCAGCAGTATAGAGTCAGGCTACAACTATGGCTACACCTTC; v_gene: TRBV6-5; d_gene: -; j_gene: TRBJ1-2; abundance: few
CDR3aa: CASSSFIGGQETQYF; CDR3nt: TGTGCCAGCAGCTCCTTCATAGGGGGACAAGAGACCCAGTACTTC; v_gene: TRBV7-2; d_gene: -; j_gene: TRBJ2-5; abundance: -
CDR3aa: CASSLVAGVGNVLTF; CDR3nt: TGTGCCAGCAGCTTAGTAGCAGGGGTCGGCAACGTCCTGACTTTC; v_gene: TRBV7-2; d_gene: -; j_gene: TRBJ2-6; abundance: -
CDR3aa: CSVGRGGAPNEKLFF; CDR3nt: TGCAGCGTTGGGAGAGGGGGCGCCCCTAATGAAAAACTGTTTTTT; v_gene: TRBV29-1; d_gene: TRBD1; j_gene: TRBJ1-4; abundance: -
CDR3aa: CASSLVDRVLSNTEAFF; CDR3nt: TGTGCCAGCAGCTTGGTCGACAGGGTGTTGTCGAACACTGAAGCTTTCTTT; v_gene: TRBV5-6; d_gene: TRBD1; j_gene: TRBJ1-1; abundance: -
CDR3aa: CARAGGEDATNEKLFF; CDR3nt: TGCGCCCGGGCCGGGGGGGAAGACGCAACTAATGAAAAACTGTTTTTT; v_gene: TRBV5-1; d_gene: -; j_gene: TRBJ1-4; abundance: -
CDR3aa: CASSPHSARGYTF; CDR3nt: TGTGCCAGCAGCCCACACAGTGCCCGGGGCTACACCTTC; v_gene: TRBV14; d_gene: -; j_gene: TRBJ1-2; abundance: once
CDR3aa: CASSLSADGNTIYF; CDR3nt: TGTGCCAGCAGCTTGAGTGCAGATGGAAACACCATATATTTT; v_gene: TRBV7-9; d_gene: -; j_gene: TRBJ1-3; abundance: -
CDR3aa: CSVHGAESSYEQYF; CDR3nt: TGCAGCGTTCACGGAGCGGAAAGCTCCTACGAGCAGTACTTC; v_gene: TRBV29-1; d_gene: -; j_gene: TRBJ2-7; abundance: -
CDR3aa: CASMGPPTDTQYF; CDR3nt: TGTGCCAGCATGGGTCCCCCCACAGATACGCAGTATTTT; v_gene: TRBV7-9; d_gene: -; j_gene: TRBJ2-3; abundance: -
CDR3aa: CASSLAWAGGDGYTF; CDR3nt: TGCGCCAGCAGCTTGGCATGGGCAGGGGGCGATGGCTACACCTTC; v_gene: TRBV5-1; d_gene: TRBD1; j_gene: TRBJ1-2; abundance: -
CDR3aa: CASSLVKTLNNEQFF; CDR3nt: TGTGCCAGCAGCTTAGTCAAGACTCTCAACAATGAGCAGTTCTTC; v_gene: TRBV7-2; d_gene: -; j_gene: TRBJ2-1; abundance: -
CDR3aa: CASSYRGGQGITEAFF; CDR3nt: TGTGCCAGCAGTTACAGGGGGGGCCAGGGGATCACTGAAGCTTTCTTT; v_gene: TRBV6-5; d_gene: -; j_gene: TRBJ1-1; abundance: -
CDR3aa: CASSRDPTDTQYF; CDR3nt: TGTGCCAGCAGTCGCGACCCCACGGATACGCAGTATTTT; v_gene: TRBV11-2; d_gene: -; j_gene: TRBJ2-3; abundance: -
CDR3aa: CASSFLSGGRGGELFF; CDR3nt: TGTGCCAGCAGCTTCCTTTCGGGAGGGCGAGGCGGGGAGCTGTTTTTT; v_gene: TRBV7-2; d_gene: TRBD2; j_gene: TRBJ2-2; abundance: -
CDR3aa: CASSLGRDEAFF; CDR3nt: TGTGCCAGCAGCCTAGGCCGAGATGAAGCTTTCTTT; v_gene: TRBV13; d_gene: -; j_gene: TRBJ1-1; abundance: -
CDR3aa: CASSLRVGRGETQYF; CDR3nt: TGTGCCAGCAGCTTGAGGGTGGGCCGGGGAGAGACCCAGTACTTC; v_gene: TRBV5-4; d_gene: -; j_gene: TRBJ2-5; abundance: -
CDR3aa: CASSQGVAAAVDTQYF; CDR3nt: TGTGCCAGTTCCCAAGGTGTCGCCGCCGCCGTAGATACGCAGTATTTT; v_gene: TRBV19; d_gene: -; j_gene: TRBJ2-3; abundance: -
CDR3aa: CASSYSTSSDNSPLHF; CDR3nt: TGTGCCAGCAGTTACTCGACCTCCAGCGATAATTCACCCCTCCACTTT; v_gene: TRBV6-2/TRBV6-3; d_gene: -; j_gene: TRBJ1-6; abundance: -
CDR3aa: CSASRGTGTDTQYF; CDR3nt: TGCAGTGCTAGTCGCGGCACAGGCACAGATACGCAGTATTTT; v_gene: TRBV20-1; d_gene: -; j_gene: TRBJ2-3; abundance: once
CDR3aa: CASSHRVDEQFF; CDR3nt: TGTGCCAGCAGCCATAGGGTAGATGAGCAGTTCTTC; v_gene: TRBV5-6; d_gene: -; j_gene: TRBJ2-1; abundance: -
CDR3aa: CAWSVLGNRPNTGELFF; CDR3nt: TGTGCCTGGAGTGTACTAGGAAACAGGCCTAACACCGGGGAGCTGTTTTTT; v_gene: TRBV30; d_gene: -; j_gene: TRBJ2-2; abundance: -
CDR3aa: CASSFPSGSRQETQYF; CDR3nt: TGTGCCAGCAGCTTCCCTAGCGGGAGTAGACAAGAGACCCAGTACTTC; v_gene: TRBV7-8; d_gene: TRBD2; j_gene: TRBJ2-5; abundance: -